A selection of T cell receptor beta chains follows, all from one sample in a study of spatial heterogeneity in lung cancer. TCRdb re-called the 5' RACE reads through MiXCR, storing one row per CDR3 protein. The sample consists of about 85,000 distinct CDR3 sequences, roughly a fifth of them appearing once. The input for sequencing was PBMCs, taken at surgery. The receptors were gathered from a male donor with early-stage non-small cell lung cancer. Both conserved end residues are part of each CDR3. D genes are given only for firm matches. Some rows mark clone size as missing; the rest say once, few, many or name a class of expanded clone.

j_call: TRBJ1-1; d_call: .; v_call: TRBV6-5; clone_size: many; cdr3_aa: CASRNDRRGEAFF; cdr3_nt: TGTGCCAGCAGGAATGACAGGCGGGGCGAAGCTTTCTTT
j_call: TRBJ1-1; d_call: .; v_call: TRBV7-2; clone_size: many; cdr3_aa: CASSFLGGTEAFF; cdr3_nt: TGTGCCAGCAGCTTTTTGGGTGGCACTGAAGCTTTCTTT
j_call: TRBJ2-7; d_call: .; v_call: TRBV12-3/TRBV12-4; clone_size: .; cdr3_aa: CASSFSPLGSFEQYF; cdr3_nt: TGTGCCAGCAGTTTTTCCCCCTTAGGCTCTTTTGAGCAGTACTTC
j_call: TRBJ2-6; d_call: .; v_call: TRBV24-1; clone_size: .; cdr3_aa: CATSDPPGLPNSGANVLTF; cdr3_nt: TGTGCCACCAGTGACCCACCGGGACTCCCGAACTCCGGGGCCAACGTCCTGACTTTC
j_call: TRBJ1-1; d_call: .; v_call: TRBV19; clone_size: few; cdr3_aa: CASSIKGNTEAFF; cdr3_nt: TGTGCCAGTAGTATAAAGGGGAACACTGAAGCTTTCTTT
j_call: TRBJ1-1; d_call: .; v_call: TRBV6-5; clone_size: .; cdr3_aa: CASSYQGSAEAFF; cdr3_nt: TGTGCCAGCAGTTACCAGGGGTCGGCTGAAGCTTTCTTT
j_call: TRBJ2-3; d_call: .; v_call: TRBV5-1; clone_size: once; cdr3_aa: CASSLRPGEDTQYF; cdr3_nt: TGCGCCAGCAGCTTGAGACCCGGGGAAGATACGCAGTATTTT
j_call: TRBJ2-1; d_call: TRBD2; v_call: TRBV4-1; clone_size: few; cdr3_aa: CASSPLPSSSGGEQFF; cdr3_nt: TGCGCCAGCAGCCCGCTCCCATCTTCTAGCGGGGGTGAGCAGTTCTTC
j_call: TRBJ2-1; d_call: .; v_call: TRBV6-2/TRBV6-3; clone_size: few; cdr3_aa: CASSRDSGYNEQFF; cdr3_nt: TGTGCCAGCAGTCGGGACAGCGGGTACAATGAGCAGTTCTTC
j_call: TRBJ1-1; d_call: .; v_call: TRBV2; clone_size: few; cdr3_aa: CASSGDWAAEAFF; cdr3_nt: TGTGCCAGCAGTGGGGATTGGGCCGCTGAAGCTTTCTTT
j_call: TRBJ1-5; d_call: .; v_call: TRBV9; clone_size: few; cdr3_aa: CASSASGGHQPQHF; cdr3_nt: TGTGCCAGCAGCGCGTCTGGGGGGCATCAGCCCCAGCATTTT
j_call: TRBJ1-5; d_call: .; v_call: TRBV4-3; clone_size: .; cdr3_aa: CASSHTDSGEQPQHF; cdr3_nt: TGCGCCAGCAGCCATACGGACAGCGGGGAACAGCCCCAGCATTTT
j_call: TRBJ2-5; d_call: TRBD2; v_call: TRBV7-9; clone_size: .; cdr3_aa: CASSSLAGGRQETQYF; cdr3_nt: TGTGCCAGCAGCTCCCTAGCGGGAGGGCGACAAGAGACCCAGTACTTC
j_call: TRBJ2-1; d_call: TRBD2; v_call: TRBV7-2; clone_size: .; cdr3_aa: CASSLAPGAGGNNEQFF; cdr3_nt: TGTGCCAGCAGCTTAGCGCCTGGAGCGGGGGGAAACAATGAGCAGTTCTTC
j_call: TRBJ2-3; d_call: .; v_call: TRBV19; clone_size: few; cdr3_aa: CASRSPSGKGADTQYF; cdr3_nt: TGTGCCAGTAGGAGTCCCTCCGGGAAGGGTGCAGATACGCAGTATTTT
j_call: TRBJ2-1; d_call: .; v_call: TRBV11-2; clone_size: .; cdr3_aa: CASSSVHNEQFF; cdr3_nt: TGTGCCAGCAGCTCGGTGCACAATGAGCAGTTCTTC
j_call: TRBJ1-1; d_call: .; v_call: TRBV6-2/TRBV6-3; clone_size: .; cdr3_aa: CASSRQQTEAFF; cdr3_nt: TGTGCCAGCAGTCGACAACAGACTGAAGCTTTCTTT
j_call: TRBJ2-3; d_call: .; v_call: TRBV19; clone_size: .; cdr3_aa: CASRQQGTSTDTQYF; cdr3_nt: TGTGCCAGTAGGCAACAGGGCACTAGCACAGATACGCAGTATTTT
j_call: TRBJ2-1; d_call: TRBD2; v_call: TRBV20-1; clone_size: few; cdr3_aa: CSALGLADNEQFF; cdr3_nt: TGCAGTGCCCTGGGACTAGCGGACAATGAGCAGTTCTTC
j_call: TRBJ2-3; d_call: .; v_call: TRBV5-1; clone_size: .; cdr3_aa: CASSLGMAASTDTQYF; cdr3_nt: TGCGCCAGCAGCTTGGGCATGGCGGCAAGCACAGATACGCAGTATTTT
j_call: TRBJ1-2; d_call: TRBD1; v_call: TRBV4-3; clone_size: .; cdr3_aa: CASSQDGQGDGYTF; cdr3_nt: TGCGCCAGCAGCCAAGACGGGCAGGGGGATGGCTACACCTTC
j_call: TRBJ1-5; d_call: .; v_call: TRBV18; clone_size: .; cdr3_aa: CASSPEQLDNQPQHF; cdr3_nt: TGTGCCAGCTCACCGGAGCAGCTGGATAATCAGCCCCAGCATTTT
j_call: TRBJ2-3; d_call: .; v_call: TRBV7-3; clone_size: many; cdr3_aa: CASSLSTSTDTQYF; cdr3_nt: TGTGCCAGCAGCTTATCCACCAGCACAGATACGCAGTATTTT